The entry below gives a single T cell receptor (beta chain) sequence along with its context. These data belong to a study of technical replicates of blood from a few donors. The CDR3 is made up of 17 amino acids. With 0 bases removed from V and 0 bases from J, the gap between germline ends came to 11 bases. Germline V gene data show CDR1 as LGHNA and CDR2 as YSLEER. Assay used: immunoSEQ multiplex PCR; TCRdb lists only in-frame clones, some missing. Among about 59,000 clones, 80% to 95% were seen once, and the ten largest hold about 4.4%. The origin of this receptor is a human donor in good health. Some clones in this sample may be carry-over from other donors' samples. The sample taken for sequencing was PBMCs. The chain carries TRBV4-3 and TRBJ2-2; the D is unclear. CDR3 amino acids: CASSQDRVTANTGELFF. CDR3 in DNA: TGCGCCAGCAGCCAAGATCGCGTAACCGCGAACACCGGGGAGCTGTTTTTT.